These 32 T cell receptor beta chains were all obtained from the same sample, sequenced in a study of a mutant IDH1 vaccine in newly diagnosed glioma. Profiled with immunoSEQ multiplex PCR; TCRdb holds only in-frame clones, not every one. The repertoire consists of 60,000 to 75,000 clones, with around four fifths occurring once and the leading ten covering about 4.5%. Time point given: baseline, week 1 (first vaccination visit). The treatment is: pre-vaccination baseline after standard-of-care therapy. The specimen was peripheral blood mononuclear cells (PBMCs), collected from a glioma patient treated with radiotherapy, temozolomide or both. The receptor source for this set is a young woman with glioma. Some clones in this sample may be carry-over from other donors' samples.

The chain uses TRBV10-1 and TRBJ2-5; the D call may be TRBD1 or TRBD2 (6 bases each). Germline CDR1 WNHNN, CDR2 SYGVQD (reference sequence). V was clipped by 5 bases and J by 4 bases, with 14 bases between them. CDR3 length: 14 residues. The CDR3 sequence is CASSRGTDPETQYF. The CDR3 region has the DNA TGCGCCAGCAGTAGGGGGACTGACCCAGAGACCCAGTACTTC.

This CDR3 is CASALAGGPYEQYF. The DNA for the CDR3 is TGTGCCAGCGCACTAGCGGGAGGACCCTACGAGCAGTACTTC. The chain recombines TRBV6-1 with TRBJ2-7; 12 bases fit TRBD2. Trimming cost V 8 bases and J 2 bases; bases outside gene matches: 4. This CDR3 region has 14 residues. CDR1 and CDR2 from the germline V gene are MNHNS and SASEGT.

The gene calls are TRBV5-6 and TRBJ1-1; D is undetermined. The V end was cut by 4 bases, the J end by 2 bases, with 12 bases between. Germline V gene lookup returns CDR1 SGHDT and CDR2 YYEEEE. CDR3 length: 14 amino acids. The CDR3 protein is CASSLSGSNTEAFF. Here the CDR3 DNA reads TGTGCCAGCAGCCTCTCGGGGAGCAACACTGAAGCTTTCTTT.

There are a few counts of this clone. This rearrangement joins TRBV4-1 to TRBJ2-1; 10 nucleotides match TRBD2. CDR3 size: 15 residues. Germline V gene sequence: CDR1 MGHRA, CDR2 YSYEKL. Trimming took 2 bases from V and 4 from J; bases not matched to a gene: 2. DNA for the CDR3: TGCGCCAGCAGCCAAACTAGCGGGGTTTACAATGAGCAGTTCTTC. Protein: CASSQTSGVYNEQFF.

The J gene is TRBJ2-7, the V gene TRBV30; 10 bases map to TRBD1. This CDR3 spans 13 amino acids. Germline CDR1 GTSNPN, CDR2 SVGIG (reference sequence). J gave up 6 bases and V 0 bases, and 2 bases lay outside the gene matches. In nucleotides, the CDR3 is TGTGCCTGGAGTGTCGACAGGGGGCTCGAGCAGTACTTC. This translates into CAWSVDRGLEQYF.

V is TRBV7-9 and J is TRBJ1-1, with no clear D. CDR1 is SEHNR and CDR2 is FQNEAQ in the germline V gene (reference sequence). Trimming left V 8 bases short and J 3 bases short, with 4 bases between. CDR3 size: 10 residues. For the CDR3, the DNA is TGTGCCAGCGGCTACACTGAAGCTTTCTTT. It translates to CASGYTEAFF.

The CDR3, as DNA: TGCAGCGTCAGGGGGTCTGGTAATGAAAAACTGTTTTTT. Its protein product is CSVRGSGNEKLFF. V is TRBV29-1 and J is TRBJ1-4, with 7 bases fitting TRBD1. The J segment lost 4 bases and the V segment lost 6 bases, leaving 5 bases of the junction unmatched. The CDR3 length is 13 residues. Germline V gene lookup returns CDR1 SQVTM and CDR2 ANQGSEA.

V usage is TRBV19 and J usage is TRBJ2-7; 12 nucleotides agree with TRBD2. The germline gives CDR1 LNHDA, CDR2 SQIVND (reference sequence). The CDR3 covers 15 residues. The junction had 6 bases not matched to a gene; V was cut back by 6 bases and J by 3 bases. CDR3 loop: CASSKLAGGSYEQYF. The CDR3 DNA reads as TGTGCCAGTAGCAAACTAGCGGGGGGTAGCTACGAGCAGTACTTC. Based on the CDR3 plus reference TRBV19 and TRBJ2-7, the full variable domain is DGGITQSPKYLFRKEGQNVTLSCEQNLNHDAMYWYRQDPGQGLRLIYYSQIVNDFQKGDIAEGYSVSREKKESFPLTVTSAQKNPTAFYLCASSKLAGGSYEQYFGPGTRLTVT.

The chain links TRBV27 to TRBJ1-5; TRBD1 might be the D (5 bases). Germline V gives CDR1 MNHEY, CDR2 SMNVEV (reference sequence). The CDR3 loop spans 13 amino acids. V gave up 3 bases and J gave up 7 bases, with 10 bases separating them. The CDR3 loop is CASSFGWGQPQHF. The DNA of the CDR3 is TGTGCCAGCAGTTTTGGGTGGGGGCAGCCCCAGCATTTT.

V is TRBV9 and J is TRBJ1-1; tentative D call: TRBD1 (5 bases). The CDR3 length is 13 residues. In germline, CDR1 is SGDLS, CDR2 YYNGEE. Trimming removed 3 bases at V and 4 bases at J, with 10 bases between. In DNA form, the CDR3 reads TGTGCCAGCAGCGAACGGGGGAGCACTGAAGCTTTCTTT. The encoded protein is CASSERGSTEAFF.

The rearrangement uses TRBV4-2 and TRBJ1-2; D gene ambiguous. CDR3 length: 15 amino acids. Looked up from germline, CDR1 is LGHNA and CDR2 is YNFKEQ. Deletions cut 0 bases from V and 7 bases from J, with 15 bases between. The CDR3 DNA is TGTGCCAGCAGCCAAGATGAGGCCTTAGATAGTGGCTACACCTTC. Translation: CASSQDEALDSGYTF.

This CDR3 reads CASSPGTGSNYGYTF. The CDR3 DNA reads as TGTGCCAGCAGCCCCGGGACAGGATCTAACTATGGCTACACCTTC. The V gene is TRBV13, the J gene TRBJ1-2, with 8 bases lining up with TRBD1. The CDR3 loop spans 15 amino acids. Germline V gene data show CDR1 as PRHDT and CDR2 as FYEKMQ (reference sequence). V lost 5 bases, J lost 0 bases, and 5 bases stayed unmatched.

The chain combines TRBV4-3 with TRBJ1-1, with 11 bases lining up with TRBD1. The CDR3 runs to 14 residues. Germline assignment: CDR1 LGHNA and CDR2 YSLEER. V shed 4 bases and J 3 bases; nucleotides not matched to a gene: 1. The CDR3 protein is CASSPGQGDTEAFF. The CDR3 nucleotides are TGCGCCAGCAGCCCGGGACAGGGGGACACTGAAGCTTTCTTT.

J is TRBJ2-7 and V is TRBV5-6; D may be TRBD1 (5 bases). CDR3 length equals 14 residues. Germline assignment: CDR1 SGHDT and CDR2 YYEEEE. Trimming removed 0 bases from V and 3 bases from J, with 10 bases in between. The CDR3 DNA follows: TGTGCCAGCAGCTTGGTCTTAAGGGGCTACGAGCAGTACTTC. This translates into CASSLVLRGYEQYF.

This chain connects TRBV19 to TRBJ1-1; D possibly corresponds to TRBD1 (5 bases). Germline V gene sequence: CDR1 LNHDA, CDR2 SQIVND (reference sequence). The CDR3 is 15 residues long. Trimming took off 7 bases at V and 0 bases at J, with 15 bases between the two ends. This CDR3 reads CASMTGVLMNTEAFF. The CDR3 coding sequence is TGTGCCAGTATGACGGGGGTTTTGATGAACACTGAAGCTTTCTTT.

This rearrangement joins TRBV6-5 to TRBJ2-2; perhaps D is TRBD1 or TRBD2 (5 bases each). CDR1 MNHEY and CDR2 SVGAGI come from the germline V gene. The CDR3 extends over 14 amino acids. V was cut by 4 bases and J by 0 bases, with 6 bases left in between. CDR3 sequence reads: CASSWGSNTGELFF. DNA of the CDR3: TGTGCCAGCAGTTGGGGGTCGAACACCGGGGAGCTGTTTTTT.

V usage is TRBV5-4 and J usage is TRBJ2-5; possibly TRBD1 for D (7 bases). CDR1 is SGHNT, CDR2 YYREEE, per germline (reference sequence). V was shortened by 3 bases and J by 4 bases, with 10 bases between the two germline ends. This CDR3 has 13 amino acids. This CDR3 reads CASSYRGGETQYF. In DNA, the CDR3 is TGTGCCAGCAGCTACAGGGGAGGAGAGACCCAGTACTTC.

This sequence joins TRBV6-5 and TRBJ2-2; 8 nucleotides match TRBD1. The CDR3 has 14 residues. Germline CDR1 MNHEY, CDR2 SVGAGI. V trimming: 8 bases; J trimming: 3 bases; junction bases outside the gene matches: 5. CDR3 residues: CASAPQGDTGELFF. CDR3 nucleotide sequence: TGTGCCAGCGCCCCACAGGGGGACACCGGGGAGCTGTTTTTT.

The gene calls are TRBV27 and TRBJ2-3, with D perhaps assigned TRBD1 or TRBD2 (5 bases each). The CDR3 is 13 residues long. Trimming shortened V by 7 bases and J by 4 bases, and 12 bases separated the two germline ends. Germline V CDR1 and CDR2: MNHEY, SMNVEV (reference sequence). CDR3 amino acids: CASNVVGADTQYF. The CDR3 DNA is TGTGCCAGCAACGTAGTGGGGGCAGATACGCAGTATTTT.

This sequence joins TRBV6-1 and TRBJ2-2; tentative D call: TRBD2 (7 bases). Germline lookup yields CDR1 MNHNS and CDR2 SASEGT. V gave up 7 bases and J gave up 6 bases, with 12 bases separating them. This CDR3 is built from 13 residues. DNA of the CDR3: TGTGCCAGCATTTTAGGGGGGGCCGGGGAGCTGTTTTTT. Translated: CASILGGAGELFF.

This clone is a singleton in its sample. V and J are TRBV9 and TRBJ1-3; D is undetermined. The CDR3 contains 15 residues. Germline V gives CDR1 SGDLS, CDR2 YYNGEE. V shed 4 bases and J shed 0 bases, with 11 bases lying between them. CDR3 sequence (DNA): TGTGCCAGCAGCCGTTCGATGGTCTCTGGAAACACCATATATTTT. It translates to CASSRSMVSGNTIYF.

V and J are TRBV7-8 and TRBJ1-2; D perhaps matches TRBD1 (5 bases). The CDR3 is made up of 16 amino acids. Germline V gene lookup returns CDR1 SGHVS and CDR2 FQNEAQ. V lost 5 bases and J 2 bases, leaving 18 bases between the germline ends. CDR3 residues: CASSLSGGVLNYGYTF. Here the CDR3 DNA reads TGTGCCAGCAGCCTATCCGGGGGGGTTTTGAACTATGGCTACACCTTC.

The rearrangement uses TRBV5-6 and TRBJ1-5; D is possibly TRBD1 (5 bases). From germline, CDR1 is SGHDT and CDR2 YYEEEE. The CDR3 extends over 15 amino acids. V lost 0 bases to trimming and J lost 5 bases, with 12 bases between them. The CDR3 sequence is CASSLGAGYYQPQHF. The CDR3 region has the DNA TGTGCCAGCAGCTTGGGTGCAGGGTACTATCAGCCCCAGCATTTT.

J is TRBJ1-1 and V is TRBV25-1, with 11 positions matching TRBD1. CDR1 is MGHDK and CDR2 is SYGVNS in the germline V gene. V was clipped by 1 base and J by 7 bases; unmatched bases: 5. This CDR3 spans 15 amino acids. DNA of the CDR3: TGTGCCAGCAGTGAATGGGGACAGGGGGTAGATGAAGCTTTCTTT. Protein sequence: CASSEWGQGVDEAFF.

The CDR3 spells CASSDFSYNSPLHF. CDR3 nucleotide sequence: TGTGCCAGTTCGGATTTCTCCTATAATTCACCCCTCCACTTT. The rearrangement uses TRBV5-4 and TRBJ1-6; no clear D gene. CDR3 length: 14 residues. V gave up 8 bases and J gave up 0 bases, with 9 bases separating them. Germline V gives CDR1 SGHNT, CDR2 YYREEE (reference sequence).

The chain is built from TRBV6-5 and TRBJ2-2; no clear D gene. The germline V and J ends were trimmed by 6 bases and 4 bases, with 15 bases remaining between them. Germline values: CDR1 MNHEY, CDR2 SVGAGI. The CDR3 has 15 amino acids. Here the CDR3 DNA reads TGTGCCAGCAGCCGCGACAACGTACTCACCGGGGAGCTGTTTTTT. This sequence encodes CASSRDNVLTGELFF.

The chain is built from TRBV15 and TRBJ2-1, with D unresolved. The V end was cut by 3 bases, the J end by 7 bases, with 7 bases between. The germline V gene encodes CDR1 LNHNV and CDR2 YYDKDF (reference sequence). This CDR3 comprises 12 residues. CDR3: CATSRQKNEQFF. CDR3 DNA: TGTGCCACCAGCAGGCAGAAGAATGAGCAGTTCTTC.

V gene TRBV5-6 combines with J gene TRBJ1-5; 10 bases map to TRBD1. This CDR3 comprises 15 residues. Trimming took 4 bases from V and 7 from J; bases not matched to a gene: 8. Germline assignment: CDR1 SGHDT and CDR2 YYEEEE. This chain's CDR3 is CASSEDRGSRQPQHF. The CDR3 DNA reads TGTGCCAGCAGCGAGGACAGGGGGTCGCGGCAGCCCCAGCATTTT.

V is TRBV29-1 and J is TRBJ2-2, with 7 bases lining up with TRBD2. The CDR3 spans 14 residues. CDR1 SQVTM and CDR2 ANQGSEA come from the germline V gene. V was clipped by 4 bases and J by 1 base; unmatched bases: 3. The CDR3 DNA reads as TGCAGCGTTGCTAGCGGATGGAACACCGGGGAGCTGTTTTTT. This codes for CSVASGWNTGELFF.

This chain joins TRBV7-2 and TRBJ2-5, with D possibly being TRBD2 (5 bases). This CDR3 spans 16 amino acids. Germline V gene sequence: CDR1 SGHTA, CDR2 FQGNSA. Trimming cost V 1 base and J 1 base, with 13 bases left between them. The CDR3 DNA reads TGTGCCAGCAGCTTAGGACCGGGGTTGGGCCAAGAGACCCAGTACTTC. Amino acid sequence: CASSLGPGLGQETQYF.

V and J are TRBV7-9 and TRBJ1-2, with 7 positions matching TRBD1. Germline CDR1 reads SEHNR; CDR2 reads FQNEAQ (reference sequence). This CDR3 comprises 17 residues. The junction had 15 bases not matched to a gene; V was cut back by 2 bases and J by 6 bases. This CDR3 is CASSLRQGASNKDGYTF. In DNA, the CDR3 is TGTGCCAGCAGCTTAAGACAGGGAGCGTCGAATAAAGATGGCTACACCTTC. Full variable domain (missing parts from reference TRBV7-9 and TRBJ1-2): DTGVSQNPRHKITKRGQNVTFRCDPISEHNRLYWYRQTLGQGPEFLTYFQNEAQLEKSRLLSDRFSAERPKGSFSTLEIQRTEQGDSAMYLCASSLRQGASNKDGYTFGSGTRLTVV.

The chain couples TRBV5-6 to TRBJ2-7; TRBD1 agrees at 9 bases. This CDR3 has 15 amino acids. From germline, CDR1 is SGHDT and CDR2 YYEEEE. The J segment lost 5 bases and the V segment lost 4 bases, leaving 10 bases of the junction unmatched. CDR3 nucleotides: TGTGCCAGCAGCACCTCCGGGACAGGGACCCACGAGCAGTACTTC. It encodes CASSTSGTGTHEQYF.